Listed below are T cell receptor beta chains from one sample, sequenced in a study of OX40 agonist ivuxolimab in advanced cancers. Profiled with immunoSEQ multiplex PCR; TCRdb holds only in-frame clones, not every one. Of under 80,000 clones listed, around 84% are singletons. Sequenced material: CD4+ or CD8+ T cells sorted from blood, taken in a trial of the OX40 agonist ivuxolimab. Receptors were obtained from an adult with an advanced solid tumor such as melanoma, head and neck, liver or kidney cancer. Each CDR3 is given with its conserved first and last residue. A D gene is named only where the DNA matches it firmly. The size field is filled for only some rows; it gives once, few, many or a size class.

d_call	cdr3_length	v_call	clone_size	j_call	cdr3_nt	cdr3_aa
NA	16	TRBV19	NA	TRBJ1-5	TGTGCCAGTAGTATAGGCGTGGGGGGTAGTAATCAGCCCCAGCATTTT	CASSIGVGGSNQPQHF
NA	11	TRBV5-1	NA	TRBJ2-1	TGCGCCAGCAGCGAGGGTAATGAGCAGTTCTTC	CASSEGNEQFF
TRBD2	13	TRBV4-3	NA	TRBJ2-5	TGCGCCAGCAGCCAAGATGTTAGGACTAGCCAGTACTTC	CASSQDVRTSQYF
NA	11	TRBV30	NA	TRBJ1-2	TGTGCCTGGAGTTCGCGATATGGCTACACCTTC	CAWSSRYGYTF
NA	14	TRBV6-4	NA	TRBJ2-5	TGTGCCAGCAGTCCTGGTCAGGGATCTGGGACCCAGTACTTC	CASSPGQGSGTQYF
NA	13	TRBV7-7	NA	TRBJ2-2	TGTGCCAGCAGCTCACCGAGTGCCGGGGAGCTGTTTTTT	CASSSPSAGELFF
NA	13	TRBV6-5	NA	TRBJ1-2	TGTGCCAGCAGTTACTCCTTCAAATATGGCTACACCTTC	CASSYSFKYGYTF
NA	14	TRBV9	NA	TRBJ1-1	TGTGCCAGCAGCTTAGCTGGTTTGAACACTGAAGCTTTCTTT	CASSLAGLNTEAFF
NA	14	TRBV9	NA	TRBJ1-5	TGTGCCAGCAGCTCTCGCGGGAGCAATCAGCCCCAGCATTTT	CASSSRGSNQPQHF
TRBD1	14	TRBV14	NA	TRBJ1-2	TGTGCCAGCAGCCAAACACGGACAGGGTCCGGCTACACCTTC	CASSQTRTGSGYTF
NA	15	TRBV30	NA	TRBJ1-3	TGTGCCTGGAGCCCAGGGTTGGGTAGCAGAAACACCATATATTTT	CAWSPGLGSRNTIYF
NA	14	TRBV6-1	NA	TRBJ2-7	TGTGCCAGCAGGTCAAGCTTAGGGTCCTACGAGCAGTACTTC	CASRSSLGSYEQYF
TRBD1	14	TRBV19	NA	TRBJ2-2	TGTGCCAGTAGTATGACAGGGCCCCCCGGGGAGCTGTTTTTT	CASSMTGPPGELFF
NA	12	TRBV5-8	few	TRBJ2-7	TGTGCCAGCAGTCGATACAGGTACGAGCAGTACTTC	CASSRYRYEQYF
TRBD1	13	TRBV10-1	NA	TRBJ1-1	TGCGCCAGCGCCCGGGACAGTCACTCTGAAGCTTTCTTT	CASARDSHSEAFF
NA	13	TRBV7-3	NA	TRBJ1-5	TGTGCCAGCAGCTTCGGGTTAGGACAGCCCCAGCATTTT	CASSFGLGQPQHF
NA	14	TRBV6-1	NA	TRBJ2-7	TGTGCCAGCAGCGACCTTTTCAGGACGGGTGAGCAGTACTTC	CASSDLFRTGEQYF